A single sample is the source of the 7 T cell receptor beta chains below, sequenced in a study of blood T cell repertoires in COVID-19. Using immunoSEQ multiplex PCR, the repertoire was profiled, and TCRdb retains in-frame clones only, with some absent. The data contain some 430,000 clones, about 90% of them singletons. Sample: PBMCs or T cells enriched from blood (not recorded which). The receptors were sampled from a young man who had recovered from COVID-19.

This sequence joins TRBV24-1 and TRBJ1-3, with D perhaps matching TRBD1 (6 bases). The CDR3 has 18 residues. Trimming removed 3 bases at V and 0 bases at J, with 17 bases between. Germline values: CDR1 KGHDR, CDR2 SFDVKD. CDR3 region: CATSDPGGTIRSGNTIYF. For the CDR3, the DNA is TGTGCCACCAGTGATCCCGGGGGGACAATACGCTCTGGAAACACCATATATTTT.

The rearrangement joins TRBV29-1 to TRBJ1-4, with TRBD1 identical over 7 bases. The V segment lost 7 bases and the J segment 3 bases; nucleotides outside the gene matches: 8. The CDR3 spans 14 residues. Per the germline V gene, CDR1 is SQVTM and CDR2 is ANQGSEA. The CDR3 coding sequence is TGCAGCGCTGGACCAGGGACAGCTAATGAAAAACTGTTTTTT. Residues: CSAGPGTANEKLFF.

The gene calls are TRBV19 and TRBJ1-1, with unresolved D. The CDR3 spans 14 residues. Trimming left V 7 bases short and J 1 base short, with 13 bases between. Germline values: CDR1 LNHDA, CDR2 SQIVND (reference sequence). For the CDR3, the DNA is TGTGCCAGTACCCTTCTCCGGGGGAACACTGAAGCTTTCTTT. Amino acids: CASTLLRGNTEAFF. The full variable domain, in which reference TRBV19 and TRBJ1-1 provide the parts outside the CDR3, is DGGITQSPKYLFRKEGQNVTLSCEQNLNHDAMYWYRQDPGQGLRLIYYSQIVNDFQKGDIAEGYSVSREKKESFPLTVTSAQKNPTAFYLCASTLLRGNTEAFFGQGTRLTVV.

As DNA, the CDR3 is TGTGCCAGCAGTAGACAGGGACAAATCCATAACTATGGCTACACCTTC. Protein: CASSRQGQIHNYGYTF. V usage is TRBV6-4 and J usage is TRBJ1-2; 7 bases match TRBD1. Trimming removed 5 bases from V and 1 base from J; junction bases left unmatched: 10. The CDR3 has 16 residues. The V gene's germline CDR1 is MRHNA and CDR2 SNTAGT.

CDR3 sequence reads: CASSFRAGGLVFSGNTIYF. CDR3 nucleotides: TGTGCCAGCAGCTTTCGGGCAGGGGGCTTAGTTTTTTCTGGAAACACCATATATTTT. The chain employs TRBV11-2 and TRBJ1-3, with 8 bases aligning to TRBD1. V was clipped by 3 bases and J by 1 base; unmatched bases: 14. This CDR3 comprises 19 residues. The V gene's germline CDR1 is SGHAT and CDR2 FQNNGV.

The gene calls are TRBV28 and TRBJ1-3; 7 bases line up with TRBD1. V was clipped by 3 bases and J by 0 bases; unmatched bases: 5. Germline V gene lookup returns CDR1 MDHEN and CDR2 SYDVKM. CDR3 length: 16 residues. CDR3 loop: CASSFQGQLSGNTIYF. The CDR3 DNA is TGTGCCAGCAGTTTCCAGGGACAGCTCTCTGGAAACACCATATATTTT.

CDR3 loop: CASSALDRDGQPQHF. The CDR3 DNA reads as TGTGCCAGTAGTGCTCTGGACAGGGATGGCCAGCCCCAGCATTTT. V usage is TRBV19 and J usage is TRBJ1-5, with 8 bases that match TRBD1. The CDR3 has 15 residues. V shed 5 bases, J shed 7 bases, and the junction held 10 bases outside the gene matches. CDR1 and CDR2 (germline): LNHDA, SQIVND (reference sequence).